This T cell receptor beta chain was captured in a study of blood T cell repertoires in COVID-19. Study as a whole: T cells, B-cell-depleted T cells, or PBMCs provided the cDNA or gDNA that served as material.

The CDR3 has 14 residues. Trimming left V 6 bases short and J 7 bases short, with 19 bases between. From germline, CDR1 is SGHRS and CDR2 YFSETQ. Clones were read by immunoSEQ multiplex PCR, and TCRdb kept only the in-frame ones, dropping some. This sample has roughly 130,000 clones; around 80% occur once, and the top ten carry 12%. This receptor was identified in a woman in her sixties or seventies with acute or convalescent COVID-19. Sequences were obtained from peripheral blood. The chain is built from TRBV5-1 and TRBJ1-1; no firm D call. The CDR3: CASILVLGAGEAFF. CDR3 coding DNA: TGCGCCAGCATCCTGGTTTTGGGCGCGGGTGAAGCTTTCTTT.